What follows is one T cell receptor (beta chain) and its context. In the original workflow: By means of reference gene primer amplification, nucleated cell counts were estimated. TCRdb's copy holds only in-frame clones and misses some; the assay was immunoSEQ multiplex PCR. V and J calls and clone size are copied from that table; D and trimming were computed from the DNA. The table lists approximately 72,000 clones, approximately 81% of them singletons. The data were obtained in a study of blood T cell repertoires in COVID-19. Study in general: Acute and convalescent COVID-19 specimens originated in the United States, Italy and Spain. In each case, the material was cDNA or gDNA derived from T cells, B-cell-depleted T cells, or PBMCs.

Germline-derived CDR1 and CDR2 are KGHSH and LQKENI. The CDR3 spans 17 residues. With 3 bases removed from V and 4 bases from J, the gap between germline ends came to 19 bases. The chain couples TRBV18 to TRBJ1-5; TRBD1 is a possible D gene (5 bases). The sample taken for sequencing was peripheral blood. This sequence was found in a man between 45 and 60 years old with active COVID-19. The CDR3 nucleotides read TGTGCCAGCTCACCGTACGACTCCAGGGTGTCAAATCAGCCCCAGCATTTT. It codes for CASSPYDSRVSNQPQHF.